These 13 T cell receptor beta chains originate from one sample sequenced in a study of blood T cell repertoires in COVID-19. Method: immunoSEQ multiplex PCR; TCRdb's copy keeps in-frame clones and lacks some. The table records around 250,000 clones, approximately 90% of them present only once. The specimen was peripheral blood. The receptor source for this set is a man aged 25 to 45 who had recovered from COVID-19.

This clone has only one observation. The rearrangement links TRBV3-1 (or the pseudogene TRBV3-2) to TRBJ2-1, with 8 positions matching TRBD1. Per germline, CDR1 LGHDT and CDR2 YNNKEL (reference sequence). This CDR3 has 15 amino acids. J gave up 6 bases and V 2 bases, and 6 bases lay outside the gene matches. The CDR3 protein is CASSQQGASGNEQFF. The CDR3 coding sequence is TGTGCCAGCAGCCAACAGGGGGCGTCGGGCAATGAGCAGTTCTTC.

In its sample, this clone was seen once. V is TRBV19 and J is TRBJ2-5; perhaps TRBD1 as D (5 bases). Germline lookup yields CDR1 LNHDA and CDR2 SQIVND (reference sequence). Trimming removed 3 bases from V and 1 base from J, with 12 bases in between. This CDR3 is 15 amino acids long. The CDR3 nucleotides are TGTGCCAGTAGTATTTTGCAGGGCTTCCAAGAGACCCAGTACTTC. This sequence encodes CASSILQGFQETQYF. The variable domain in full, completed from reference TRBV19 and TRBJ2-5, reads DGGITQSPKYLFRKEGQNVTLSCEQNLNHDAMYWYRQDPGQGLRLIYYSQIVNDFQKGDIAEGYSVSREKKESFPLTVTSAQKNPTAFYLCASSILQGFQETQYFGPGTRLLVL.

The chain combines TRBV11-2 with TRBJ2-7, with 7 bases matching TRBD1. V shed 5 bases, J shed 3 bases, and the junction held 10 bases outside the gene matches. The CDR3 covers 15 residues. Germline assignment: CDR1 SGHAT and CDR2 FQNNGV. This CDR3 reads CASSRPGQRHYEQYF. DNA of the CDR3: TGTGCCAGCAGCCGGCCGGGACAGCGACACTACGAGCAGTACTTC.

V gene TRBV6-6 combines with J gene TRBJ2-1; no definite D call. Germline V gene data show CDR1 as MNHNY and CDR2 as SVGAGI (reference sequence). The CDR3 is 13 amino acids. The V end was cut by 4 bases, the J end by 5 bases, with 9 bases between. CDR3 protein: CASSSPRDNEQFF. CDR3 coding DNA: TGTGCCAGCAGTTCCCCGCGAGACAATGAGCAGTTCTTC.

The chain is built from TRBV15 and TRBJ1-1, with D tentatively TRBD1 (5 bases). Germline lookup yields CDR1 LNHNV and CDR2 YYDKDF (reference sequence). The CDR3 contains 14 residues. The V and J ends lost 1 base and 5 bases respectively, with 11 bases between them. CDR3 coding DNA: TGTGCCACCAGCAGAGCGGCAGGGCGAACTGAAGCTTTCTTT. This gives the protein CATSRAAGRTEAFF.

The chain combines TRBV5-1 with TRBJ1-1; 7 bases fit TRBD1. Germline trimming cut 4 bases from V and 2 bases from J; bases unmatched to any gene: 8. CDR1 and CDR2 (germline): SGHRS, YFSETQ. The CDR3 is 15 amino acids. CDR3 sequence: CASSGGGTDNTEAFF. In DNA, the CDR3 is TGCGCCAGCAGCGGCGGGGGGACAGACAACACTGAAGCTTTCTTT.

This chain connects TRBV11-3 to TRBJ2-3; TRBD1 might be the D (5 bases). V lost 6 bases, J lost 4 bases, and 14 bases lay in between. CDR1 is SGHNT and CDR2 is YENEEA in the germline V gene. The CDR3 sequence is 14 residues long. This chain's CDR3 is CASRADKIPDTQYF. The CDR3 DNA follows: TGTGCCAGCAGGGCGGACAAGATCCCAGATACGCAGTATTTT.

The chain combines TRBV10-3 with TRBJ1-2; 10 positions match TRBD1. This CDR3 is 17 amino acids long. V lost 2 bases, J lost 0 bases, and 6 bases stayed unmatched. Germline lookup yields CDR1 ENHRY and CDR2 SYGVKD. The CDR3 here is CAISEQRGTGANYGYTF. CDR3 DNA sequence: TGTGCCATCAGTGAGCAGAGGGGGACAGGGGCTAACTATGGCTACACCTTC.

The V call is TRBV7-2, the J call TRBJ2-1; 8 bases line up with TRBD2. Germline loops: CDR1 SGHTA, CDR2 FQGNSA. V lost 1 base to trimming and J lost 5 bases; unmatched junction nucleotides: 7. The length of the CDR3 is 16 residues. The CDR3 nucleotides are TGTGCCAGCAGCTTAGGGAGCGGGGGTGACCACAATGAGCAGTTCTTC. Amino acid sequence: CASSLGSGGDHNEQFF.

The chain carries TRBV10-3 and TRBJ1-6, with TRBD1 as a possible D gene (5 bases). Between the trimmed V and J ends, which lost 3 bases and 7 bases, there was a span of 10 bases. Germline assignment: CDR1 ENHRY and CDR2 SYGVKD. The CDR3 extends over 14 amino acids. CDR3 region: CAISERQINSPLHF. In nucleotides, the CDR3 is TGTGCCATCAGTGAACGACAGATCAATTCACCCCTCCACTTT.

The chain recombines TRBV3-1 (or the pseudogene TRBV3-2) with TRBJ1-2, with 7 bases matching TRBD1. Germline V gives CDR1 LGHDT, CDR2 YNNKEL (reference sequence). Trimming cost V 3 bases and J 8 bases; bases outside gene matches: 15. The CDR3 spans 16 residues. The CDR3 bases are TGTGCCAGCAGCCACTATCTCGTAGGGACAGAAGGCGGCTACACCTTC. It codes for CASSHYLVGTEGGYTF.

This chain joins TRBV7-9 and TRBJ1-4; weak D call: TRBD1 (5 bases). The V end lost 5 bases, the J end lost 8 bases, and 15 bases lay between the germline ends. Germline V gene sequence: CDR1 SEHNR, CDR2 FQNEAQ (reference sequence). This CDR3 is 14 amino acids long. The CDR3 coding sequence is TGTGCCAGCAGCCTGACAGTTTACGGCGAAAAACTGTTTTTT. Translated, it gives CASSLTVYGEKLFF. The entire variable domain, with the rest obtained from reference TRBV7-9 and TRBJ1-4, is as follows: DTGVSQNPRHKITKRGQNVTFRCDPISEHNRLYWYRQTLGQGPEFLTYFQNEAQLEKSRLLSDRFSAERPKGSFSTLEIQRTEQGDSAMYLCASSLTVYGEKLFFGSGTQLSVL.

This chain links TRBV3-1 (or the pseudogene TRBV3-2) with TRBJ1-2, with a possible D match to TRBD1 (6 bases). V shed 1 base and J shed 4 bases, with 13 bases lying between them. Germline V gene sequence: CDR1 LGHDT, CDR2 YNNKEL (reference sequence). The CDR3 runs to 15 residues. The CDR3 sequence is CASSQAPQGIYGYTF. In DNA, the CDR3 is TGTGCCAGCAGCCAAGCGCCACAGGGAATCTATGGCTACACCTTC.